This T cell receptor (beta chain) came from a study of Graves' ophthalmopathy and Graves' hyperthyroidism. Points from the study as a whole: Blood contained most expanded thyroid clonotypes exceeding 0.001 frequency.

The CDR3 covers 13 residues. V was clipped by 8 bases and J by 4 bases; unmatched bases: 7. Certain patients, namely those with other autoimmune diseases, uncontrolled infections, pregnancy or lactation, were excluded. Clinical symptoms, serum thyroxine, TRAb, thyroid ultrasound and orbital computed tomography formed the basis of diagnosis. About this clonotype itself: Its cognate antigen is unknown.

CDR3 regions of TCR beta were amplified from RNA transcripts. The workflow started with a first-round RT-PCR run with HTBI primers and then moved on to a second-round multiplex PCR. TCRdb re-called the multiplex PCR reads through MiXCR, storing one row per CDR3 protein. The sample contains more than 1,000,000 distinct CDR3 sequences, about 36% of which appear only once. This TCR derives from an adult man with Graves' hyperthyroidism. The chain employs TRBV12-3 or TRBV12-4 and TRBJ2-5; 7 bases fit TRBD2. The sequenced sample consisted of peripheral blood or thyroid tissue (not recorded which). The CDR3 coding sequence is TGTGCCAGCCGGAGCTGGGAGGGAGAGACCCAGTACTTC. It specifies CASRSWEGETQYF.